The 23 T cell receptor beta chains listed next were all sequenced from one sample in a study of identifying expanded T cells in peripheral blood. The protocol was immunoSEQ multiplex PCR, while the TCRdb copy is restricted to in-frame clones and leaves out a portion. The sample shows 130,000 or so clones, approximately 88% of them seen only once. Sequences were obtained from blood. All receptors come from a person aged 18 to 75 in good health.

CDR3 in DNA: TGCGCCAGCAGCCAAGGTGGGGTCTCAACAGGAGAGACCCAGTACTTC. Translated: CASSQGGVSTGETQYF. The genes are TRBV4-3 and TRBJ2-5; tentative D call: TRBD1 (5 bases). The CDR3 contains 16 residues. Between the trimmed V and J ends, which lost 1 base and 4 bases, there was a span of 16 bases. Germline assignment: CDR1 LGHNA and CDR2 YSLEER.

This clone was seen a handful of times. The chain employs TRBV11-3 and TRBJ1-6; D is ambiguous. Trimming shortened V by 1 base and J by 0 bases, and 7 bases separated the two germline ends. The CDR3 spans 16 residues. CDR1 is SGHNT, CDR2 YENEEA, per germline. CDR3 bases: TGTGCCAGCAGCTTAGCTGCCAGCTCCTATAATTCACCCCTCCACTTT. Translating gives CASSLAASSYNSPLHF.

The V and J genes are TRBV6-1 and TRBJ1-5; 8 nucleotides align to TRBD1. Germline CDR1 and CDR2: MNHNS and SASEGT. This CDR3 is built from 13 residues. J gave up 4 bases and V 9 bases, and 5 bases lay outside the gene matches. CDR3 DNA sequence: TGTGCCAGTGACAGGGGAAGAAATCAGCCCCAGCATTTT. Translating it yields CASDRGRNQPQHF.

V is TRBV10-3 and J is TRBJ2-7; 9 bases align to TRBD1. CDR3 length equals 13 residues. J lost 5 bases, V lost 5 bases, and 4 bases had no gene match. CDR1 is ENHRY, CDR2 SYGVKD, per germline. In DNA, the CDR3 is TGTGCCATCAGTACGGACAGGGGAAACGAGCAGTACTTC. Its translation: CAISTDRGNEQYF.

CDR3 region: CASSRTGNILNSPLHF. The CDR3 DNA follows: TGTGCCAGCAGCCGGACAGGGAATATCCTTAATTCACCCCTCCACTTT. The chain joins TRBV7-9 to TRBJ1-6, with TRBD1 matching over 8 bases. Per germline, CDR1 SEHNR and CDR2 FQNEAQ (reference sequence). The CDR3 totals 16 residues. The ends lost 5 bases at V and 6 bases at J; junction bases unmatched: 9.

The chain has TRBV18 and TRBJ1-5; 8 nucleotides match TRBD1. The CDR3 extends over 18 amino acids. J gave up 3 bases and V 0 bases, and 10 bases lay outside the gene matches. CDR1 KGHSH and CDR2 LQKENI come from the germline V gene. The CDR3 bases are TGTGCCAGCTCACCACCCGGGACAGGAGGTGGGGCCAATCAGCCCCAGCATTTT. Protein product: CASSPPGTGGGANQPQHF.

DNA for the CDR3: TGTGCCAGCAGCCTTACGGGGGGGGCGATGAACACTGAAGCTTTCTTT. Protein sequence: CASSLTGGAMNTEAFF. The chain links TRBV7-6 to TRBJ1-1, with a possible D match to TRBD1 (6 bases). The CDR3 length is 16 residues. V was cut by 5 bases and J by 0 bases, with 16 bases left in between. Germline V CDR1 and CDR2: SGHVS, FNYEAQ. Together with reference TRBV7-6 and TRBJ1-1, the CDR3 gives the full variable domain: GAGVSQSPRYKVTKRGQDVALRCDPISGHVSLYWYRQALGQGPEFLTYFNYEAQQDKSGLPNDRFSAERPEGSISTLTIQRTEQRDSAMYRCASSLTGGAMNTEAFFGQGTRLTVV.

The rearrangement uses TRBV7-9 and TRBJ1-2; TRBD1 agrees at 9 bases. Trimming took 0 bases from V and 4 from J; bases not matched to a gene: 9. Germline values: CDR1 SEHNR, CDR2 FQNEAQ (reference sequence). There are 17 residues in the CDR3. The chain's CDR3 is CASSLAGQGPEAYGYTF. DNA of the CDR3: TGTGCCAGCAGCTTAGCCGGACAGGGGCCAGAGGCCTATGGCTACACCTTC.

This chain links TRBV9 with TRBJ2-3; TRBD2 aligns across 10 bases. This CDR3 region has 19 residues. V lost 3 bases and J lost 6; bases outside the gene matches: 19. The germline CDR1 and CDR2 sequences are SGDLS and YYNGEE. The CDR3 protein is CASSASGRYSAGGPDTQYF. In nucleotides, the CDR3 is TGTGCCAGCAGCGCCTCCGGACGGTACTCAGCGGGGGGGCCGGATACGCAGTATTTT.

The chain recombines TRBV27 with TRBJ2-6, with D perhaps matching TRBD2 (5 bases). With 2 bases removed from V and 1 base from J, the gap between germline ends came to 15 bases. Germline V CDR1 and CDR2: MNHEY, SMNVEV (reference sequence). CDR3 size: 18 residues. The CDR3 loop reads CASSLKDSRSSGANVLTF. Here the CDR3 DNA reads TGTGCCAGCAGTTTAAAGGACTCGCGGAGTTCTGGGGCCAACGTCCTGACTTTC.

The chain employs TRBV11-2 and TRBJ2-5, with 8 bases fitting TRBD1. The CDR3 has 16 amino acids. V dropped 5 bases and J dropped 5; count of bases not matched to a gene: 13. Germline V gene data show CDR1 as SGHAT and CDR2 as FQNNGV. CDR3 sequence: CASSQGAGNRRETQYF. CDR3 DNA: TGTGCCAGCAGCCAGGGGGCAGGCAATCGAAGGGAGACCCAGTACTTC.

As DNA, the CDR3 is TGTGCCAGCTCACGGGACAGTAACACTGAAGCTTTCTTT. It codes for CASSRDSNTEAFF. V usage is TRBV18 and J usage is TRBJ1-1, with 7 positions matching TRBD1. From germline, CDR1 is KGHSH and CDR2 LQKENI. The V gene end was trimmed by 4 bases and the J gene end by 2 bases; junction bases not matched to a gene: 1. This CDR3 is 13 amino acids long. The entire variable domain, with the rest obtained from reference TRBV18 and TRBJ1-1, is as follows: NAGVMQNPRHLVRRRGQEARLRCSPMKGHSHVYWYRQLPEEGLKFMVYLQKENIIDESGMPKERFSAEFPKEGPSILRIQQVVRGDSAAYFCASSRDSNTEAFFGQGTRLTVV.

This clone was observed a single time. This chain joins TRBV6-1 and TRBJ1-4; D possibly corresponds to TRBD1 (5 bases). Trimming left V 2 bases short and J 3 bases short, with 22 bases between. The germline V gene has CDR1 MNHNS and CDR2 SASEGT. The CDR3 has 19 amino acids. In DNA form, the CDR3 reads TGTGCCAGCAGTGAAACATGGACAAGGGGAAAGGCGGCTAATGAAAAACTGTTTTTT. Translated, it gives CASSETWTRGKAANEKLFF.

The chain links TRBV7-2 to TRBJ2-3; D is undetermined. Germline V gene data show CDR1 as SGHTA and CDR2 as FQGNSA. V lost 1 base to trimming and J lost 2 bases, with 10 bases between them. The CDR3 sequence is 15 residues long. CDR3 loop: CASSLGQLYTDTQYF. DNA of the CDR3: TGTGCCAGCAGCTTAGGTCAGCTTTACACAGATACGCAGTATTTT.

CDR3: CASRWGPLSNQPQHF. Here the CDR3 DNA reads TGTGCCAGCAGGTGGGGGCCTCTTAGCAATCAGCCCCAGCATTTT. The gene calls are TRBV6-1 and TRBJ1-5, with D perhaps matching TRBD1 (6 bases). This CDR3 is built from 15 residues. Trimming cost V 6 bases and J 0 bases, with 12 bases left between them. CDR1 and CDR2 (germline): MNHNS, SASEGT.

This chain uses TRBV11-2 with TRBJ1-2; D unresolved. Germline V gene sequence: CDR1 SGHAT, CDR2 FQNNGV. V lost 4 bases, J lost 5 bases, and 17 bases lay in between. This CDR3 has 15 residues. CDR3 DNA sequence: TGTGCCAGCAGCTCCCCGGGCCCCATAGGATATGGCTACACCTTC. Residues: CASSSPGPIGYGYTF.

Regarding this clone: Other DNA sequences of this sample code for an identical CDR3. The chain has TRBV7-6 and TRBJ2-5; D is perhaps TRBD2 (5 bases). Germline V gene data show CDR1 as SGHVS and CDR2 as FNYEAQ. Trimming took 4 bases from V and 4 from J, leaving 13 bases between them. The CDR3 runs 14 residues. The DNA for the CDR3 is TGTGCCAGCAGCTCACGCACTAGATTAGAGACCCAGTACTTC. This sequence encodes CASSSRTRLETQYF.

This clone appeared a few times. The rearrangement uses TRBV7-2 and TRBJ2-7, with D perhaps TRBD1 (5 bases). Germline lookup yields CDR1 SGHTA and CDR2 FQGNSA. The CDR3 runs to 15 residues. Trimming removed 0 bases from V and 0 bases from J, with 9 bases in between. CDR3 amino acids: CASSLAAQASYEQYF. The CDR3 DNA sequence: TGTGCCAGCAGCTTAGCGGCACAGGCCTCCTACGAGCAGTACTTC.

The J gene is TRBJ2-5, the V gene TRBV30; tentatively, D is TRBD1 (6 bases). The J call may not be correct, given that the DNA end is closer to TRBJ2-7. In germline, CDR1 is GTSNPN, CDR2 SVGIG (reference sequence). CDR3 length: 16 residues. The CDR3 DNA sequence: TGTGCCTGGAGTGGGATCCCCAGGGGTTCCCACTACGAGCAGTACTTC. Translation gives CAWSGIPRGSHYEQYF.

This clone has just one count. This sequence joins TRBV5-4 and TRBJ1-2, with 7 bases matching TRBD1. The CDR3 length is 15 residues. Germline V CDR1 and CDR2: SGHNT, YYREEE (reference sequence). The J segment lost 4 bases and the V segment lost 3 bases, leaving 9 bases of the junction unmatched. CDR3 protein: CASSYQRQGSYGYTF. The CDR3 bases are TGTGCCAGCAGCTACCAGAGACAGGGTAGCTATGGCTACACCTTC.

The chain links TRBV7-6 to TRBJ2-6; D call uncertain. The CDR3 extends over 14 amino acids. CDR1 and CDR2 from the germline V gene are SGHVS and FNYEAQ. Trimming left V 1 base short and J 1 base short, with 2 bases between. The chain's CDR3 is CASSLDSGANVLTF. CDR3 nucleotide sequence: TGTGCCAGCAGCTTAGATTCTGGGGCCAACGTCCTGACTTTC.

The V call is TRBV7-2, the J call TRBJ1-6; 9 bases map to TRBD1. CDR3 length: 14 residues. V lost 6 bases and J lost 9; bases outside the gene matches: 6. The germline gives CDR1 SGHTA, CDR2 FQGNSA. The CDR3: CASRQGTGSSPLHF. The CDR3 DNA reads TGTGCCAGCAGGCAAGGGACAGGGAGTTCACCCCTCCACTTT.

The V call is TRBV9, the J call TRBJ1-2; TRBD1 is a possible D gene (6 bases). Trimming left V 2 bases short and J 7 bases short, with 12 bases between. Per germline, CDR1 SGDLS and CDR2 YYNGEE. The CDR3 has 13 residues. CDR3 loop: CASSVGGVGGYTF. The CDR3 DNA is TGTGCCAGCAGCGTGGGGGGCGTTGGTGGCTACACCTTC.